This T cell receptor beta chain was identified in a study of control samples from healthy donors and cancer patients. This CDR3 spans 13 amino acids. Trimming removed 4 bases at V and 5 bases at J, with 9 bases between. Germline values: CDR1 MRHNA, CDR2 SNTAGT. The table came from immunoSEQ multiplex PCR; TCRdb's copy has only in-frame clones and leaves some out. Among approximately 81,000 clones, 85% to 95% were seen once, and the ten largest hold less than 6%. The origin of this receptor is a young woman in good health. The chain uses TRBV6-4 and TRBJ2-1; unclear D gene. The source material was blood. The CDR3 DNA reads as TGTGCCAGCAGTGCCGACGGCCACAATGAGCAGTTCTTC. Translated, it gives CASSADGHNEQFF.